This T cell receptor beta chain is drawn from a study of control samples from healthy donors and cancer patients. Germline loops: CDR1 LGHNA, CDR2 YSLEER. The ends were cut back, 3 bases at V and 4 bases at J, with 15 bases in the middle. This CDR3 is 15 amino acids long. Only in-frame clones appear in the TCRdb table, and some are missing; sequencing was by immunoSEQ multiplex PCR. In the table there are some 100,000 clones, about 90% of which are singletons. Sequenced material: blood. The origin of this receptor is a woman between 45 and 60 years old in good health. The chain couples TRBV4-3 to TRBJ2-5; tentatively, D is TRBD1 (6 bases). Here the CDR3 reads CASSQIGNRVETQYF. DNA of the CDR3: TGCGCCAGCAGCCAGATAGGGAACAGGGTAGAGACCCAGTACTTC.